This TCR beta chain is drawn from a study of patients and donors after allogeneic stem cell transplantation. This clonotype has a handful of counts. TCRdb fed the RT-PCR reads into MiXCR, producing one record per CDR3 protein. The profile shows about 160,000 distinct CDR3 sequences, 30% to 45% of them singletons. The sequence derives from a human donor who was either an allogeneic HSCT recipient or a stem cell or donor lymphocyte infusion donor (not recorded which). It is not recorded whose cells these are; they may come from a transplant donor. The material sequenced was blood, either unsorted or a sorted T cell fraction (not recorded which).

The CDR3 reads CASSHPDREHGYTF. The CDR3 DNA sequence: TGTGCCAGCAGCCATCCCGACAGGGAACATGGCTACACCTTC. The chain is built from TRBV4-2 and TRBJ1-2; 7 bases map to TRBD1. This CDR3 spans 14 amino acids. J lost 6 bases, V lost 3 bases, and 7 bases had no gene match. Germline V gene sequence: CDR1 LGHNA, CDR2 YNFKEQ.